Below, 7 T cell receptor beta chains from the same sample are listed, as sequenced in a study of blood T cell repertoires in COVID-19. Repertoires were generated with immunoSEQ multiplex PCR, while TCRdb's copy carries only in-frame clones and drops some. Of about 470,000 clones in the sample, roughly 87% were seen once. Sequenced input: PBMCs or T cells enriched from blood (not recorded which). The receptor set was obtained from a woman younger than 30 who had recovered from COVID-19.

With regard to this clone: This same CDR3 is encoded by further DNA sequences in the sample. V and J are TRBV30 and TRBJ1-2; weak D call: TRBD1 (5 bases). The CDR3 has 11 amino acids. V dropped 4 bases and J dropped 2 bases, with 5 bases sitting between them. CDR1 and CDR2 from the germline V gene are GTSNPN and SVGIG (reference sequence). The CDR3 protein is CAWTGNYGYTF. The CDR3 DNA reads TGTGCCTGGACAGGGAACTATGGCTACACCTTC.

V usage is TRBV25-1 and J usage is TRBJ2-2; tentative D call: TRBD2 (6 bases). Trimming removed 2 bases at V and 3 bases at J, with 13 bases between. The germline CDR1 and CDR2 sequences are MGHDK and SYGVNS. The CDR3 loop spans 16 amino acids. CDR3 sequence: CASSERAGRYTGELFF. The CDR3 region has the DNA TGTGCCAGCAGTGAACGCGCCGGGAGATACACCGGGGAGCTGTTTTTT.

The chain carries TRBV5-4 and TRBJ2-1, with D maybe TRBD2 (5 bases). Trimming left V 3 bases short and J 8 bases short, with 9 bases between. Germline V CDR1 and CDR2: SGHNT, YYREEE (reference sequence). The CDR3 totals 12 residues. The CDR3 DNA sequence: TGTGCCAGCAGCTGGGTGGGAGATGAGCAGTTCTTC. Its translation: CASSWVGDEQFF.

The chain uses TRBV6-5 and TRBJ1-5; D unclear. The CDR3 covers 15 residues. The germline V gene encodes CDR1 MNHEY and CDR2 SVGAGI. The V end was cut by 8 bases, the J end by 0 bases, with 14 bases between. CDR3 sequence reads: CASGPQPYSNQPQHF. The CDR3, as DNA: TGTGCCAGCGGGCCACAGCCTTATAGCAATCAGCCCCAGCATTTT.

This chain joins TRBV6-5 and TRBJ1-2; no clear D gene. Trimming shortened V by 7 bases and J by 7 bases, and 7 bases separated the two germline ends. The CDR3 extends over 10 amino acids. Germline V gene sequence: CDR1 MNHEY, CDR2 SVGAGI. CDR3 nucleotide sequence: TGTGCCAGCACCGAGGGTGGCTACACCTTC. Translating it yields CASTEGGYTF.

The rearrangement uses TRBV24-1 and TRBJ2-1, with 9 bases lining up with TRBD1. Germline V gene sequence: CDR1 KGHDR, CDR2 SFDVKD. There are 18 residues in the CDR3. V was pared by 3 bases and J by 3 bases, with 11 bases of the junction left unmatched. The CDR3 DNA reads TGTGCCACCAGTGATCCCGGCCTCCGGGACAGGGACTACAATGAGCAGTTCTTC. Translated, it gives CATSDPGLRDRDYNEQFF.

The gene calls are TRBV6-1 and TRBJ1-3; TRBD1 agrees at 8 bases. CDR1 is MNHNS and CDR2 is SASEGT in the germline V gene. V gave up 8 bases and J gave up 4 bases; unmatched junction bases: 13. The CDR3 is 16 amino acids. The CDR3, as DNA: TGTGCCAGCGGTCAAGGCAGGGGGCGAATCGGAAACACCATATATTTT. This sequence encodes CASGQGRGRIGNTIYF.